This T cell receptor (beta chain) emerged from a study of T cells in Graves' hyperthyroidism and ophthalmopathy. Study-level results: A model of 13 V-J pairs discriminated ophthalmopathy from stable hyperthyroidism.

Clinical Activity Scores of at least 3, NOSPECS grades of at least 4 and durations under 3 months characterized ophthalmopathy patients. Fresh peripheral blood, about 10 ml of it, supplied the PBMCs. There are 13 residues in the CDR3. Unmatched junction bases numbered 8, after V lost 7 bases and J lost 5 bases. Germline V lookup: CDR1 SQVTM, CDR2 ANQGSEA. This clonotype was recorded many times. Antigen specificity is unknown. From RNA transcripts, TCR beta CDR3 regions were amplified. With the HTBI primer set, the TCR CDR3 went through a first round of RT-PCR. One entry per CDR3 protein, called by TCRdb with MiXCR from the multiplex PCR reads. This table holds some 350,000 distinct CDR3 sequences, 15% found once.

This TCR was sampled from a woman aged 55-70 years with Graves' ophthalmopathy. The chain carries TRBV29-1 and TRBJ1-1, with 9 bases fitting TRBD1. Sequenced sample: blood. The CDR3 region is CSAQDRGVTEAFF. CDR3 nucleotides: TGCAGCGCCCAGGACAGGGGTGTGACTGAAGCTTTCTTT.